This is a list of T cell receptor beta chains from one sample in a study of beta chain features in type 1 diabetes. This table comes from immunoSEQ multiplex PCR, and its TCRdb copy is limited to in-frame clones, with some not included. This repertoire shows under 550,000 clones, 11% found once; its top ten account for 0.04% to 0.05%. The sequenced sample was naive CD4+ T cells from blood. Receptor source: a woman aged 18-29 years in good health. Each CDR3 is given with its conserved first and last residue. A D gene is named only where the DNA matches it firmly. Not all rows give a size; the values are once, few, many and, for expanded clones, a class.

V	D	size	J	DNA	CDR3
TRBV30	-	few	TRBJ2-2	TGTGCCTGGAGTGGGTGGGGGTCCGGGGAGCTGTTTTTT	CAWSGWGSGELFF
TRBV9	-	few	TRBJ2-5	TGTGCCAGCAGCGCAGGAGGCCTCCTTCTCCAAGAGACCCAGTACTTC	CASSAGGLLLQETQYF
TRBV7-3	TRBD1	few	TRBJ2-3	TGTGCCAGCAGTTCAAGGGGACAGGGGCTTGGCACAGATACGCAGTATTTT	CASSSRGQGLGTDTQYF
TRBV7-9	-	few	TRBJ2-2	TGTGCCAGCACCGGGGAGCTGTTTTTT	CASTGELFF
TRBV9	TRBD1	-	TRBJ2-3	TGTGCCAGCAGCGCGCAGGGGGCGCGAACAGATACGCAGTATTTT	CASSAQGARTDTQYF
TRBV30	-	-	TRBJ1-1	TGTGCCCTCGTGGCGGTGTGGGAAGCTTTCTTT	CALVAVWEAFF
TRBV7-2	TRBD1	-	TRBJ2-5	TGTGCCAGCAGCGACGGGACAGGGGCGGAGACCCAGTACTTC	CASSDGTGAETQYF
TRBV7-2	TRBD1	few	TRBJ2-2	TGTGCCAGCAGCCCCACTCCGGGACAGGGGTCCGGGGAGCTGTTTTTT	CASSPTPGQGSGELFF
TRBV5-6	TRBD1	-	TRBJ1-5	TGTGCCAGCAGCTTGTTGGGGGACAGGGTCGGCAATCAGCCCCAGCATTTT	CASSLLGDRVGNQPQHF
TRBV1	-	-	TRBJ2-7	TGCTCCAGCAGCCAGATTAGACTCCGCCCCTACGAGCAGTACTTC	CSSSQIRLRPYEQYF
TRBV5-1	-	few	TRBJ2-5	TGCGCCAGCAGCTTCGCCGGGACAACCGAAGAGACCCAGTACTTC	CASSFAGTTEETQYF
TRBV5-1	-	many	TRBJ2-5	TGCGCCAGCAGCTTCCAAGAGACCCAGTACTTC	CASSFQETQYF
TRBV11-3	-	-	TRBJ1-5	TGTGCCAGCAGCTCGGACAATCAGCCCCAGCATTTT	CASSSDNQPQHF
TRBV5-1	-	few	TRBJ2-3	TGCGCCAGCAGCTCGACGGCGGGGAGTAGCACAGATACGCAGTATTTT	CASSSTAGSSTDTQYF
TRBV4-1	-	-	TRBJ1-4	TGCGCCAGCAGCCAACCCACAGGGACTCGAACTAATGAAAAACTGTTTTTT	CASSQPTGTRTNEKLFF
TRBV15	-	few	TRBJ2-5	TGTGCCACCAGCGCAGTACTAGGACAAGAGACCCAGTACTTC	CATSAVLGQETQYF
TRBV7-9	-	-	TRBJ1-6	TGTGCCAGCAAGACAGACTATAATTCACCCCTCCACTTT	CASKTDYNSPLHF
TRBV4-3	-	few	TRBJ1-2	TGCGCCAGCAGCCAAGATCAGGGGTTCTATAACTATGGCTACACCTTC	CASSQDQGFYNYGYTF
TRBV25-1	-	-	TRBJ2-6	TGTGCCAGCAGTGCACCCCTACCTTCCAGGGCCAACGTCCTGACTTTC	CASSAPLPSRANVLTF
TRBV10-3	-	few	TRBJ1-5	TGTGCCATCAGCGCCGGACAATCCAATCAGCCCCAGCATTTT	CAISAGQSNQPQHF
TRBV29-1	-	-	TRBJ1-3	TGCAGCGCCGGGTTTCTCTCTGGAAACACCATATATTTT	CSAGFLSGNTIYF
TRBV11-3	-	few	TRBJ2-5	TGTGCCAGCAGCAAGAGGGGGAACCAAGAGACCCAGTACTTC	CASSKRGNQETQYF
TRBV6-7	-	-	TRBJ2-5	TGTGCCAGCAGTTCAGAGACCCAGTACTTC	CASSSETQYF
TRBV2	-	-	TRBJ2-3	TGTGCCAGCAGTGAATTTCTGGACACTAGCACAGATACGCAGTATTTT	CASSEFLDTSTDTQYF
TRBV7-3	TRBD2	-	TRBJ2-3	TGTGCCAGCAGCTTACGACTAGCGGGGGCTTCAGATACGCAGTATTTT	CASSLRLAGASDTQYF
TRBV6-6	-	-	TRBJ2-7	TGTGCCAGCAGTGCCCGCTCCGAGCAGTACTTC	CASSARSEQYF
TRBV7-2	-	-	TRBJ2-5	TGTGCCAGCAACCCGGGATTGGGCACGGGGCAGTACTTC	CASNPGLGTGQYF
TRBV6-6	TRBD2	few	TRBJ2-3	TGTGCCAGCAGTCCTAGGGGGACTAGCGGGAGAAATACGCAGTATTTT	CASSPRGTSGRNTQYF
TRBV5-1	-	-	TRBJ2-5	TGCGCCAGCAGCTTAAATGGCGAGACCCAGTACTTC	CASSLNGETQYF
TRBV4-3	-	few	TRBJ2-3	TGCGCCAGCAGCCAAGACTCCGGGTTCGGAGCAGATACGCAGTATTTT	CASSQDSGFGADTQYF
TRBV5-1	-	-	TRBJ2-7	TGCGCCAGCAGCCAGCCGGACAGTTCCTACGAGCAGTACTTC	CASSQPDSSYEQYF
TRBV19	TRBD2	-	TRBJ2-1	TGTGCCAGTAGTATGGCGGGAGGGCCCGGTGAGCAGTTCTTC	CASSMAGGPGEQFF
TRBV7-2	-	few	TRBJ1-1	TGTGCCAGCAGCTTAGAGCTCCGAAGGGCAGTCGGCACTGAAGCTTTCTTT	CASSLELRRAVGTEAFF
TRBV5-6	-	-	TRBJ1-5	TGTGCCAGCAGCTTGGGGCAGGTCGAGGGCAATCAGCCCCAGCATTTT	CASSLGQVEGNQPQHF
TRBV7-9	-	-	TRBJ1-1	TGTGCCAGCAACCCAAGGACAGAGAACACTGAAGCTTTCTTT	CASNPRTENTEAFF
TRBV7-9	-	few	TRBJ2-7	TGTGCCAGCAGCTTGGGCATTAACTCCTACGAGCAGTACTTC	CASSLGINSYEQYF
TRBV7-9	-	few	TRBJ2-1	TGTGCCAGCAGCCTAGGGACCTGGCCAAAGCAGTTCTTC	CASSLGTWPKQFF
TRBV12-5	-	few	TRBJ2-1	TGTGCTAGTGGTTTGGGAACGCAGGGTCCCAATGAGCAGTTCTTC	CASGLGTQGPNEQFF
TRBV4-2	-	-	TRBJ1-2	TGTGCCAGCAGCCAAAATCCGGGACACTATGGCTACACCTTC	CASSQNPGHYGYTF
TRBV6-6	-	few	TRBJ1-2	TGTGCCAGCAGTCCACGACAGACTGACTATGGCTACACCTTC	CASSPRQTDYGYTF
TRBV4-3	-	few	TRBJ1-4	TGCGCCAGCAGCCAAGATATCCAGGACGGAGATGAAAAACTGTTTTTT	CASSQDIQDGDEKLFF
TRBV7-2	-	few	TRBJ2-3	TGTGCCAGCAGCTTAGGCAGGGCCGAGGGTACGCAGTATTTT	CASSLGRAEGTQYF
TRBV9	-	-	TRBJ1-1	TGTGCCAGCAGCGTCATGCCGGGCCTAAATAGTGAAGCTTTCTTT	CASSVMPGLNSEAFF
TRBV6-6	-	few	TRBJ2-3	TGTGCCAGCAGTGACACCCGGGGGTCAGATACGCAGTATTTT	CASSDTRGSDTQYF
TRBV9	-	few	TRBJ2-1	TGTGCCAGCAGCGTGGGAACCTACAATGAGCAGTTCTTC	CASSVGTYNEQFF
TRBV7-9	-	-	TRBJ1-1	TGTGCCAGCAGCCCCCGGACAGCTAAAGCTTTCTTT	CASSPRTAKAFF
TRBV18	TRBD1	few	TRBJ2-2	TGTGCCAGCTCACCACGACAGGGGGGAGAGCTGTTTTTT	CASSPRQGGELFF
TRBV11-2	TRBD1	few	TRBJ2-2	TGTGCCAGCAGCGCCTCCGGGACAGGGGGCTTTATCGGGGAGCTGTTTTTT	CASSASGTGGFIGELFF
TRBV19	-	few	TRBJ1-1	TGTGCCAGTACCGGACTAATGAACACTGAAGCTTTCTTT	CASTGLMNTEAFF
TRBV28	-	-	TRBJ1-6	TGTGCCAGCAGTTTATATCCGGGACAAACTAATTCACCCCTCCACTTT	CASSLYPGQTNSPLHF
TRBV28	-	-	TRBJ2-4	TGTGCCAGCAACACTCCAGACAGTCCTCTAGCCAAAAACATTCAGTACTTC	CASNTPDSPLAKNIQYF
TRBV30	-	many	TRBJ1-5	TGTGCCTGGAGCGAGGGAGGAAATCAGCCCCAGCATTTT	CAWSEGGNQPQHF
TRBV21-1	-	-	TRBJ1-2	TGTGCCAGCGATCACCCCCATCGCTACACCTTC	CASDHPHRYTF
TRBV6-5	-	-	TRBJ2-3	TGTGCCAGCAGTCCCAACCGGGGAGATACGCAGTATTTT	CASSPNRGDTQYF